The 18 T cell receptor beta chains below come from one sample, sequenced in a study of identifying expanded T cells in peripheral blood. Sequenced by immunoSEQ multiplex PCR; TCRdb stores in-frame clones only, minus some. The sample records about 86,000 clones, about 85% being singletons. Sequenced input: blood. These receptors were collected from a person aged 18 to 75 in good health.

The chain joins TRBV11-2 to TRBJ1-1; D is unclear. Deletions cut 5 bases from V and 1 base from J, with 11 bases between. Germline V CDR1 and CDR2: SGHAT, FQNNGV. The CDR3 is 14 amino acids. As DNA, the CDR3 is TGTGCCAGCAGCGTACAGCTGACGAACACTGAAGCTTTCTTT. Protein product: CASSVQLTNTEAFF.

The genes are TRBV4-1 and TRBJ2-4, with 8 bases lining up with TRBD1. Trimming took 3 bases from V and 6 from J; bases not matched to a gene: 4. The CDR3 is 14 amino acids. Germline V gene sequence: CDR1 MGHRA, CDR2 YSYEKL. In DNA form, the CDR3 reads TGCGCCAGCAGCCACCGGACAGGGAGAAACATTCAGTACTTC. Protein: CASSHRTGRNIQYF.

The chain couples TRBV7-2 to TRBJ2-1, with D unresolved. In germline, CDR1 is SGHTA, CDR2 FQGNSA. Deletions cut 1 base from V and 4 bases from J, with 11 bases between. The CDR3 covers 15 residues. In DNA, the CDR3 is TGTGCCAGCAGCTTAGAGGGTCGAAAATACAATGAGCAGTTCTTC. Translation: CASSLEGRKYNEQFF.

This chain links TRBV7-8 with TRBJ1-5; the D is unclear. Germline values: CDR1 SGHVS, CDR2 FQNEAQ. This CDR3 comprises 16 residues. Deletions cut 5 bases from V and 5 bases from J, with 19 bases between. Here the CDR3 reads CASSPTRVLKDQPQHF. DNA for the CDR3: TGTGCCAGCAGCCCGACCCGGGTCCTAAAAGATCAGCCCCAGCATTTT. The complete variable domain, with remaining parts taken from reference TRBV7-8 and TRBJ1-5, reads GAGVSQSPRYKVAKRGQDVALRCDPISGHVSLFWYQQALGQGPEFLTYFQNEAQLDKSGLPSDRFFAERPEGSVSTLKIQRTQQEDSAVYLCASSPTRVLKDQPQHFGDGTRLSIL.

The V gene is TRBV7-9, the J gene TRBJ1-1; D is unresolved. The CDR3 loop spans 16 amino acids. The V end was cut by 2 bases, the J end by 1 base, with 14 bases between. CDR1 SEHNR and CDR2 FQNEAQ come from the germline V gene (reference sequence). The DNA for the CDR3 is TGTGCCAGCAGCTTATTACCTACAGCCCAGAACACTGAAGCTTTCTTT. It translates to CASSLLPTAQNTEAFF.

The CDR3 DNA reads TGCGCCAGCAGCTTGGACGGCAGGCCGGAGGGCTACACCTTC. Protein sequence: CASSLDGRPEGYTF. V and J are TRBV5-1 and TRBJ1-2, with no clear D. CDR1 is SGHRS and CDR2 is YFSETQ in the germline V gene. The length of the CDR3 is 14 residues. Trimming removed 0 bases at V and 8 bases at J, with 14 bases between. Based on the CDR3 plus reference TRBV5-1 and TRBJ1-2, the full variable domain is KAGVTQTPRYLIKTRGQQVTLSCSPISGHRSVSWYQQTPGQGLQFLFEYFSETQRNKGNFPGRFSGRQFSNSRSEMNVSTLELGDSALYLCASSLDGRPEGYTFGSGTRLTVV.

V is TRBV5-1 and J is TRBJ2-3, with 9 bases that match TRBD1. Unmatched junction bases numbered 6, after V lost 4 bases and J lost 6 bases. The CDR3 totals 14 residues. Germline CDR1 SGHRS, CDR2 YFSETQ. CDR3 nucleotides: TGCGCCAGCAGCATCAACAGGGGGCCGGATACGCAGTATTTT. Encoded protein: CASSINRGPDTQYF.

V and J are TRBV14 and TRBJ1-1; no clear D. Germline assignment: CDR1 SGHDN and CDR2 FVKESK. V lost 4 bases and J lost 5, with 17 bases in between. The CDR3 runs to 15 residues. For the CDR3, the DNA is TGTGCCAGCAGCCTTCTACAGAACAGTAGGACTGAAGCTTTCTTT. Residues: CASSLLQNSRTEAFF.

The chain has TRBV7-3 and TRBJ1-1; perhaps TRBD1 as D (5 bases). Germline-derived CDR1 and CDR2 are SGHTA and FQGTGA. The germline V and J ends were trimmed by 5 bases and 7 bases, with 11 bases remaining between them. CDR3 length: 12 amino acids. The CDR3 sequence: CASSMRQHEAFF. CDR3 nucleotides: TGTGCCAGCAGCATGAGACAGCATGAAGCTTTCTTT.

The gene calls are TRBV5-4 and TRBJ2-2, with a tentative D call TRBD1 (5 bases). Germline-derived CDR1 and CDR2 are SGHNT and YYREEE (reference sequence). This CDR3 spans 13 amino acids. V dropped 1 base and J dropped 11 bases, with 12 bases sitting between them. The CDR3 region has the DNA TGTGCCAGCAGCTTGAACACAGGCCGAGAGCTGTTTTTT. As protein: CASSLNTGRELFF.

This chain links TRBV15 with TRBJ2-5, with D maybe TRBD1 (6 bases). The V gene's germline CDR1 is LNHNV and CDR2 YYDKDF (reference sequence). There are 13 residues in the CDR3. V was trimmed by 2 bases and J by 4 bases, leaving 8 bases between them. CDR3 loop: CATSRKGGETQYF. As DNA, the CDR3 is TGTGCCACCAGCAGAAAAGGGGGAGAGACCCAGTACTTC.

This clone was seen once. The chain uses TRBV9 and TRBJ2-1; 12 positions match TRBD2. Germline lookup yields CDR1 SGDLS and CDR2 YYNGEE. The CDR3 consists of 17 residues. The V and J ends lost 0 bases and 8 bases, in that order; junction bases with no gene match: 9. CDR3 sequence: CASSVASGGAMTYEQFF. Here the CDR3 DNA reads TGTGCCAGCAGCGTAGCTAGCGGGGGGGCCATGACGTATGAGCAGTTCTTC.

V is TRBV11-2 and J is TRBJ2-7; 9 bases are a match to TRBD1. CDR1 and CDR2 from the germline V gene are SGHAT and FQNNGV. The J segment lost 5 bases and the V segment lost 0 bases, leaving 8 bases of the junction unmatched. There are 16 residues in the CDR3. Written as DNA, the CDR3 is TGTGCCAGCAGCTTAGACTGGGACAGGGAGAGGGACGAGCAGTACTTC. This translates into CASSLDWDRERDEQYF.

V is TRBV10-3 and J is TRBJ2-6; the match to TRBD1 covers 8 bases. The CDR3 is made up of 17 amino acids. The J segment lost 1 base and the V segment lost 8 bases, leaving 10 bases of the junction unmatched. CDR1 ENHRY and CDR2 SYGVKD come from the germline V gene. The DNA for the CDR3 is TGTGCCATCCGGGGCGGACAGGGCTATTCTGGGGCCAACGTCCTGACTTTC. It yields the protein CAIRGGQGYSGANVLTF.

In DNA form, the CDR3 reads TGTGCCAGCAGCCCAGGCCGGGCTTCGTATGGCTACACCTTC. Translated, it gives CASSPGRASYGYTF. J is TRBJ1-2 and V is TRBV7-6; D gene unclear. Deletions cut 5 bases from V and 5 bases from J, with 15 bases between. The CDR3 is 14 residues long. CDR1 is SGHVS, CDR2 FNYEAQ, per germline.

V and J are TRBV28 and TRBJ1-2, with D hard to call. Germline V lookup: CDR1 MDHEN, CDR2 SYDVKM. The V end lost 1 base, the J end lost 1 base, and 16 bases lay between the germline ends. The CDR3 spans 17 residues. For the CDR3, the DNA is TGTGCCAGCAGTTTATTTAGTATGCGTTTCGTTAACTATGGCTACACCTTC. It specifies CASSLFSMRFVNYGYTF.

The genes are TRBV29-1 and TRBJ1-2; D not certain. Germline V CDR1 and CDR2: SQVTM, ANQGSEA. Trimming pared 6 bases from V and 0 bases from J, leaving 8 bases between. The CDR3 contains 12 residues. The CDR3: CSVAQTNYGYTF. The CDR3, as DNA: TGCAGCGTCGCTCAGACTAACTATGGCTACACCTTC.

The V gene is TRBV7-9, the J gene TRBJ2-3, with TRBD2 matching 8 bases. The V segment lost 5 bases and the J segment 2 bases; nucleotides outside the gene matches: 9. The CDR3 loop spans 16 amino acids. Germline V gene data show CDR1 as SEHNR and CDR2 as FQNEAQ (reference sequence). CDR3 region: CASSHPGGRYTDTQYF. Written as DNA, the CDR3 is TGTGCCAGCAGCCACCCGGGGGGGCGTTACACAGATACGCAGTATTTT.